The next 6 T cell receptor beta chains were all read from a single sample in a study of shared clonotypes between healthy human individuals. The naive CD8 fraction comprised CD45RO-negative cells positively selected for CCR7 and excluded terminally differentiated effector memory CD45RA+ cells. TCRdb keeps only in-frame clones here, not all; method: immunoSEQ multiplex PCR. This sample has some 2.1 million clones, with approximately 94% found just once. Sequencing input: naive CD8+ T cells sorted from blood. These receptors were collected from a man younger than 35 in good health.

Remarks on this clone: One junction end disagrees with the germline gene, perhaps due to a read error. V usage is TRBV6-5 and J usage is TRBJ2-5; a weak D match, TRBD1 (5 bases). Germline values: CDR1 MNHEY, CDR2 SVGAGI. This CDR3 is 10 amino acids long. CDR3 in amino acids: CASGASFRDF. Here the CDR3 DNA reads TGTGCCAGCGGGGCCTCCTTCCGGGACTTC.

The chain joins TRBV4-1 to TRBJ1-1; D remains unclear. The length of the CDR3 is 14 residues. V lost 6 bases, J lost 1 base, and 12 bases lay in between. CDR1 MGHRA and CDR2 YSYEKL come from the germline V gene. CDR3 sequence (DNA): TGCGCCAGCAGAAAACTGGGAGCGAACACTGAAGCTTTCTTT. It is translated as CASRKLGANTEAFF.

This rearrangement joins TRBV19 to TRBJ1-1; D unclear. This CDR3 region has 11 residues. The ends were cut back, 9 bases at V and 5 bases at J, with 10 bases in the middle. In germline, CDR1 is LNHDA, CDR2 SQIVND (reference sequence). CDR3 coding DNA: TGTGCCAGCCCGGCGCCGACTGAAGCTTTCTTT. Its translation is CASPAPTEAFF.

Notes on this clone: This may stem from a read error, because a much larger clone lies one nucleotide away. The V call is TRBV30, the J call TRBJ1-1; D uncertain. Germline CDR1 is GTSNPN and CDR2 is SVGIG (reference sequence). With 2 bases removed from V and 3 bases from J, the gap between germline ends came to 4 bases. This CDR3 has 11 residues. DNA of the CDR3: TGTGCCTGGAGTCGGGACACTGAAGCTTTCTTT. Amino acids: CAWSRDTEAFF.

This chain links TRBV2 with TRBJ1-5; 12 bases map to TRBD1. This CDR3 has 14 amino acids. The V gene's germline CDR1 is SNHLY and CDR2 FYNNEI. J was trimmed by 6 bases and V by 6 bases; bases with no gene match: 3. The CDR3 is CASRGTGGGQPQHF. Written as DNA, the CDR3 is TGTGCCAGCAGAGGGACAGGGGGCGGTCAGCCCCAGCATTTT.

The chain has TRBV7-8 and TRBJ2-7; tentatively, D is TRBD1 or TRBD2 (5 bases each). Germline CDR1 is SGHVS and CDR2 is FQNEAQ. V gave up 6 bases and J gave up 0 bases, with 15 bases separating them. The CDR3 runs to 15 residues. This CDR3 is CASSRDPQSSYEQYF. The CDR3 DNA sequence: TGTGCCAGCAGTCGGGACCCTCAAAGCTCCTACGAGCAGTACTTC.